A selection of T cell receptor beta chains follows, all from one sample in a study of T cell responses to AZD1222 COVID-19 vaccine. Here immunoSEQ multiplex PCR was the method, and the copy in TCRdb shows in-frame clones only, minus some. The data hold about 110,000 clones, with approximately 94% observed a single time. The sample was peripheral blood, taken 28 days after the second AZD1222 dose. These receptors originate from an adult who received the AZD1222 COVID-19 vaccine. Each CDR3 is given with its conserved first and last residue. Clone size is stated in some rows and not others, as once, few, many or a class when expanded.

size	V	length	J	CDR3
.	TRBV15	14	TRBJ1-2	CATSRTGENYGYTF
.	TRBV25-1	17	TRBJ1-1	CASSEKRDSNMNTEAFF
.	TRBV5-1	18	TRBJ1-4	CASSLEGLRGVGDEKLFF
few	TRBV3-1/TRBV3-2	15	TRBJ1-6	CASSPLGSSTSPLHF
.	TRBV11-3	14	TRBJ2-7	CASSLREGLYEQYF
.	TRBV5-1	14	TRBJ1-3	CASSLGRMGNTIYF
.	TRBV2	15	TRBJ1-3	CASSESSGYGNTIYF
.	TRBV27	13	TRBJ1-2	CASSFVGNYGYTF
.	TRBV5-6	15	TRBJ2-1	CASSLDPGIRGEQFF
.	TRBV5-1	14	TRBJ2-3	CASKIWGDTDTQYF
.	TRBV6-5	14	TRBJ1-5	CASSLARGGQPQHF
.	TRBV11-2	13	TRBJ2-7	CASSSGGAYEQYF
.	TRBV5-1	16	TRBJ1-6	CASSLEQGTSNSPLHF
.	TRBV4-2	15	TRBJ2-1	CASSQDYGRNNEQFF
once	TRBV3-1/TRBV3-2	16	TRBJ1-5	CASSQSGTGPRGPQHF
.	TRBV6-2/TRBV6-3	16	TRBJ1-5	CASSSTRTGRNQPQHF
.	TRBV9	15	TRBJ1-1	CASSGGGQTNTEAFF
.	TRBV14	15	TRBJ1-3	CASSQARGTGNTIYF
.	TRBV13	13	TRBJ1-1	CASSPGTAGMAFF
.	TRBV3-1/TRBV3-2	14	TRBJ2-5	CASRAQGWGETQYF
.	TRBV3-1/TRBV3-2	12	TRBJ2-3	CASSPGTDTQYF